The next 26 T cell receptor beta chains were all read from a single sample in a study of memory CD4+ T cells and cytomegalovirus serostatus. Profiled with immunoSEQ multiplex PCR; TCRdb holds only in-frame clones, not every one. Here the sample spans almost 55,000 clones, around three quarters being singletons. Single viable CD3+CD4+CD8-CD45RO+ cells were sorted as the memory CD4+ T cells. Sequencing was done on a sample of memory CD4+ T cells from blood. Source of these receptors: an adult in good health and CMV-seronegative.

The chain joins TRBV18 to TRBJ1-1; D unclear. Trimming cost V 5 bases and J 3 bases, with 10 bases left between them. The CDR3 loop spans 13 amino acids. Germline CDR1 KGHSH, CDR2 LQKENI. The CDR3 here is CASSATGDTEAFF. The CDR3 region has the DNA TGTGCCAGCTCAGCAACCGGGGACACTGAAGCTTTCTTT.

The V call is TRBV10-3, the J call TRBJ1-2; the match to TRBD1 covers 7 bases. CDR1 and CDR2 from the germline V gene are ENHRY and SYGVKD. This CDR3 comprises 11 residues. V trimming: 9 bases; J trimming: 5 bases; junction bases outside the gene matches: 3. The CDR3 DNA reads TGTGCCATTAAACAGGGGTATGGCTACACCTTC. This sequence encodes CAIKQGYGYTF.

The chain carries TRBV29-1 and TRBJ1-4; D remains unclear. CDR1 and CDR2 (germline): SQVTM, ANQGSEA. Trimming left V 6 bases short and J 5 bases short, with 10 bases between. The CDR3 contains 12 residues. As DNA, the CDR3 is TGCAGCGTCAAGAGGCAGAATGAAAAACTGTTTTTT. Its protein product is CSVKRQNEKLFF.

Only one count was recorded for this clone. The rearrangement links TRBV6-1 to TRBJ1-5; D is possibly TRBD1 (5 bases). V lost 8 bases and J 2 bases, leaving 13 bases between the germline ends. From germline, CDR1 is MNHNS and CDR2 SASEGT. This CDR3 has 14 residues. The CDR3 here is CASLGLIGNQPQHF. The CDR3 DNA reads TGTGCCAGCCTGGGGCTAATTGGCAATCAGCCCCAGCATTTT.

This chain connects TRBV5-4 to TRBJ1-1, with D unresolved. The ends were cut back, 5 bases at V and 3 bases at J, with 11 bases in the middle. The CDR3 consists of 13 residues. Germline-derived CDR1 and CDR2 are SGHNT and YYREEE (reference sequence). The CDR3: CASSASLDTEAFF. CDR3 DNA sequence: TGTGCCAGCAGTGCCTCGCTGGACACTGAAGCTTTCTTT.

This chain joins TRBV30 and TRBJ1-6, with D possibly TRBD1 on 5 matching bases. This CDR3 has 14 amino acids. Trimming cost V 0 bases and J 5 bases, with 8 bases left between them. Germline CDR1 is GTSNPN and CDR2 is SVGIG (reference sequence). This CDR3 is CAWSVRGDNSPLHF. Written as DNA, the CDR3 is TGTGCCTGGAGTGTTCGGGGGGATAATTCACCCCTCCACTTT. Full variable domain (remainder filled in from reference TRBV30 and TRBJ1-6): SQTIHQWPATLVQPVGSPLSLECTVEGTSNPNLYWYRQAAGRGLQLLFYSVGIGQISSEVPQNLSASRPQDRQFILSSKKLLLSDSGFYLCAWSVRGDNSPLHFGNGTRLTVT.

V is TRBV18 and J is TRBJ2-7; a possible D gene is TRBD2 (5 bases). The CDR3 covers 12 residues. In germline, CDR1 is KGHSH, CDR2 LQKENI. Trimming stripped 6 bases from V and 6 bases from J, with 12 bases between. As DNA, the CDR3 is TGTGCCAGCTCGTTGGTAGCGAGCGAGCAGTACTTC. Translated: CASSLVASEQYF.

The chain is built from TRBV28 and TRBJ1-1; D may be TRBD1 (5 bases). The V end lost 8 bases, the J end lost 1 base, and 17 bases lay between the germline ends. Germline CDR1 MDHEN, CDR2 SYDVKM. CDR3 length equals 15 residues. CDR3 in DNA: TGTGCCAGCCGGACCCCGGGACTGCAGAACACTGAAGCTTTCTTT. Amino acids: CASRTPGLQNTEAFF.

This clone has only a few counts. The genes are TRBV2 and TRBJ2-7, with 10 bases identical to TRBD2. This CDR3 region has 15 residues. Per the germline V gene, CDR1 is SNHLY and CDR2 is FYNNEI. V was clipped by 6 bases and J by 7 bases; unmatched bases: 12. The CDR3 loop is CASSQQLAGRGEQYF. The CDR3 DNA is TGTGCCAGCAGCCAACAACTAGCGGGGAGGGGAGAGCAGTACTTC.

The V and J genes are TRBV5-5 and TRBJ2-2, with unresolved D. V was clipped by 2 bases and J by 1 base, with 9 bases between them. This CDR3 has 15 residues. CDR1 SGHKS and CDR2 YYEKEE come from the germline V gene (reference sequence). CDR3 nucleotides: TGTGCCAGCAGCTTCACCGACGGGAACACCGGGGAGCTGTTTTTT. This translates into CASSFTDGNTGELFF.

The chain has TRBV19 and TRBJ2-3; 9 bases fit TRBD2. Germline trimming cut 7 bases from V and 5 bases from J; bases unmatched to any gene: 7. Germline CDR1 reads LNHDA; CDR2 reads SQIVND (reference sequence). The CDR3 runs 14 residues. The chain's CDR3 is CASTAGLALDTQYF. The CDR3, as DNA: TGTGCCAGTACCGCGGGACTAGCATTAGATACGCAGTATTTT.

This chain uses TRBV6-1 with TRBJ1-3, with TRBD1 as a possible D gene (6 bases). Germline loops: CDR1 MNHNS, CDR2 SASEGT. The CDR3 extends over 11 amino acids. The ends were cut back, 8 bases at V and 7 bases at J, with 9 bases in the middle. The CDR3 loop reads CASWGGNTIYF. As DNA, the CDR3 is TGTGCCAGCTGGGGGGGCAACACCATATATTTT.

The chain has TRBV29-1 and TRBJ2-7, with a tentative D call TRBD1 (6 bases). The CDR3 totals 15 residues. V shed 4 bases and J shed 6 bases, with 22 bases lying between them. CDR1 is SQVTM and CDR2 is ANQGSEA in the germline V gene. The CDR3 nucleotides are TGCAGCGTTGTATTTGGTCCCCAGGGGACATCCGAGCAGTACTTC. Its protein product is CSVVFGPQGTSEQYF.

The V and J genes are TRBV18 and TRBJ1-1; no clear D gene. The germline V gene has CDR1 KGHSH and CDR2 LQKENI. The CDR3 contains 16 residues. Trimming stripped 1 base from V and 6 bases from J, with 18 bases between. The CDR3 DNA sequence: TGTGCCAGCTCACCACAAATTATCCCCAGGAGGCCTGAAGCTTTCTTT. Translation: CASSPQIIPRRPEAFF.

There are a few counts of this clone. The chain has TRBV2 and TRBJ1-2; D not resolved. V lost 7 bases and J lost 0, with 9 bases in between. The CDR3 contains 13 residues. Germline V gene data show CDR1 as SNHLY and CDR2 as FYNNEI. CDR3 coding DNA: TGTGCCAGCAATTTGGCAGCTAACTATGGCTACACCTTC. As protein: CASNLAANYGYTF. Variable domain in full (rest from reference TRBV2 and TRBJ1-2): EPEVTQTPSHQVTQMGQEVILRCVPISNHLYFYWYRQILGQKVEFLVSFYNNEISEKSEIFDDQFSVERPDGSNFTLKIRSTKLEDSAMYFCASNLAANYGYTFGSGTRLTVV.

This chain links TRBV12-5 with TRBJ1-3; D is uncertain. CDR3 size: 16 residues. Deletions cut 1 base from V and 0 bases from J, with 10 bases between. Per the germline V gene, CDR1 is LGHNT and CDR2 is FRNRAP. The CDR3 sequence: CASGLDARSSGNTIYF. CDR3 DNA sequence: TGTGCTAGTGGTTTGGACGCTCGGAGCTCTGGAAACACCATATATTTT.

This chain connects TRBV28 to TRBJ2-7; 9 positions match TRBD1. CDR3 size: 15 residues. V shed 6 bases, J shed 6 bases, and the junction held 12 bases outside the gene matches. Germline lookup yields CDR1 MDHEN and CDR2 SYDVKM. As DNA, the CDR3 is TGTGCCAGCAGGGGGACGGGGACAGGGAAAGGCGAGCAGTACTTC. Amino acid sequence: CASRGTGTGKGEQYF.

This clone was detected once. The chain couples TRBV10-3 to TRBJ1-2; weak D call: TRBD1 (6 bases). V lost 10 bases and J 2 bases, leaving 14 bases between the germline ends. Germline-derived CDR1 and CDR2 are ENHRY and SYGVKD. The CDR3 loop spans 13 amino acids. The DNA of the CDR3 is TGTGCCACCGCCCCTACAGGGAACTATGGCTACACCTTC. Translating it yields CATAPTGNYGYTF.

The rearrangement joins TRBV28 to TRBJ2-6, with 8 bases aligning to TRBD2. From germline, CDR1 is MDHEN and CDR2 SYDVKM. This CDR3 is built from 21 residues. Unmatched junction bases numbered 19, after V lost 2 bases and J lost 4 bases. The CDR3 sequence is CASSLKPPGLGRVGGANVLTF. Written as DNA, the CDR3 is TGTGCCAGCAGTTTAAAACCCCCGGGACTAGGAAGAGTTGGGGGGGCCAACGTCCTGACTTTC.

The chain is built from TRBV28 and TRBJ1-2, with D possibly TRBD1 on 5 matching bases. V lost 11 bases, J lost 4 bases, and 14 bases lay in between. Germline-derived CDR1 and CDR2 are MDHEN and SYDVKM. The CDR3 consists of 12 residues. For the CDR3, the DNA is TGTGCCTCCTCGACCGGGACCTATGGCTACACCTTC. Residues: CASSTGTYGYTF.

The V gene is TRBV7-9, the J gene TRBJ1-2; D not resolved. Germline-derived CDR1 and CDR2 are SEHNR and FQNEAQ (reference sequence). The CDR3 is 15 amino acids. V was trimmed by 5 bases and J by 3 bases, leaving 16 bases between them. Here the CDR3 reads CASSPPSAMDYGYTF. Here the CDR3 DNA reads TGTGCCAGCAGCCCCCCCTCCGCTATGGACTATGGCTACACCTTC.

CDR3 sequence reads: CASSVGTGLGVNTEAFF. Written as DNA, the CDR3 is TGCGCCAGCAGTGTGGGGACAGGACTCGGCGTGAACACTGAAGCTTTCTTT. The chain combines TRBV10-2 with TRBJ1-1; 8 bases match TRBD1. V dropped 4 bases and J dropped 0; count of bases not matched to a gene: 10. The CDR3 is 17 residues long. CDR1 WSHSY and CDR2 SAAADI come from the germline V gene.

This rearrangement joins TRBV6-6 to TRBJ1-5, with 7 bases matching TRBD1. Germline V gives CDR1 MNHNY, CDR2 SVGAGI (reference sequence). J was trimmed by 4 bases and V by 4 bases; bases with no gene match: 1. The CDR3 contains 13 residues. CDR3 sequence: CASSWDRNQPQHF. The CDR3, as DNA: TGTGCCAGCAGTTGGGACAGAAATCAGCCCCAGCATTTT.

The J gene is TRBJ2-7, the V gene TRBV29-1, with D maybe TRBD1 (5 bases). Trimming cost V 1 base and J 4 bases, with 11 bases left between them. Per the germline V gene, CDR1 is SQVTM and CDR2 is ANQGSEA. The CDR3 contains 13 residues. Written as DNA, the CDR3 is TGCAGCGTTGAAGGGCAGGGAAAGTACGAGCAGTACTTC. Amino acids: CSVEGQGKYEQYF.

CDR3 DNA: TGTGCCAGCAGTTTCGCCGGCGAGGGGAGTCAGCCCCAGCATTTT. This sequence encodes CASSFAGEGSQPQHF. The rearrangement links TRBV28 to TRBJ1-5; TRBD1 is a possible D gene (5 bases). Trimming took off 3 bases at V and 6 bases at J, with 15 bases between the two ends. Germline CDR1 MDHEN, CDR2 SYDVKM. The CDR3 length is 15 residues.

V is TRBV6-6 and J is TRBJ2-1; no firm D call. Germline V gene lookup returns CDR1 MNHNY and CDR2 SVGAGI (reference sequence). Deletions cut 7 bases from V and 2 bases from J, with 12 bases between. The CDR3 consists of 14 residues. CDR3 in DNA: TGTGCCAGCACTTCTTCTGGGGCCTACAATGAGCAGTTCTTC. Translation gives CASTSSGAYNEQFF.